The 25 T cell receptor beta chains listed next were all sequenced from one sample in a study of blood T cells in healthy people across ages (dated by TCRdb to 2015 to 2017). Library creation used 5' RACE. Data came from an Illumina HiSeq 2500. The second PCR ran for roughly 6 to 11 cycles and used a J-beta primer mix along with a sample-barcoded 5' primer. TCRdb reworked the public reads: Q25 trimming with fastp, MiXCR clone assembly, productive beta chains retained. Here each entry gathers all rows of one CDR3 protein and keeps the most common genes and DNA. This sample has almost 550,000 distinct CDR3 sequences in its table, and 24% of those were observed once. The top ten constitute 8.7% of the sample. The sample also formed part of further work on T cells of mothers and their children.

The sample taken for sequencing was blood. These receptors all come from a boy between 10 and 17 years old in good health.

The table lists this clonotype with many counts. The chain is built from TRBV7-9 and TRBJ2-3; no clear D. The CDR3 covers 17 residues. V dropped 5 bases and J dropped 2 bases, with 20 bases sitting between them. The germline V gene has CDR1 SEHNR and CDR2 FQNEAQ (reference sequence). The CDR3 nucleotides are TGTGCCAGCAGCCCAACCCCGGGTGCTCATCCCACAGATACGCAGTATTTT. As protein: CASSPTPGAHPTDTQYF.

A single count supports this clonotype. The chain employs TRBV4-3 and TRBJ2-3; 9 bases line up with TRBD2. The CDR3 covers 18 residues. Trimming at V came to 4 bases and at J to 1 base, leaving 12 bases not matched to a gene. The germline V gene has CDR1 LGHNA and CDR2 YSLEER. The CDR3 sequence is CASSPLLAGDLRTDTQYF. CDR3 DNA sequence: TGCGCCAGCAGCCCTCTATTAGCGGGAGACCTCCGCACAGATACGCAGTATTTT.

This clonotype was observed a handful of times. CDR3 coding DNA: TGTGCCAGCAGTTCTAGGCTTAATGAAAAACTGTTTTTT. This codes for CASSSRLNEKLFF. The chain is built from TRBV6-5 and TRBJ1-4; D is unclear. The CDR3 spans 13 residues. Germline V lookup: CDR1 MNHEY, CDR2 SVGAGI. Trimming took off 4 bases at V and 4 bases at J, with 7 bases between the two ends.

The chain employs TRBV27 and TRBJ2-5; TRBD1 matches at 8 bases. The DNA end is more similar to TRBJ2-1, so the J call may be wrong. The germline V gene has CDR1 MNHEY and CDR2 SMNVEV (reference sequence). This CDR3 has 14 residues. Here the CDR3 reads CATVKMTGVDEQFF. Written as DNA, the CDR3 is TGTGCCACCGTCAAGATGACAGGGGTCGATGAGCAGTTCTTC.

The chain combines TRBV15 with TRBJ1-6, with D perhaps matching TRBD1 (5 bases). CDR1 is LNHNV and CDR2 is YYDKDF in the germline V gene (reference sequence). This CDR3 contains 15 residues. Trimming pared 5 bases from V and 7 bases from J, leaving 15 bases between. The CDR3: CATSARTAGNSPLHF. CDR3 in DNA: TGTGCCACCAGCGCAAGAACCGCAGGGAATTCACCCCTCCACTTT.

This chain connects TRBV5-1 to TRBJ2-7; the D gene is possibly TRBD1 (6 bases). This CDR3 is built from 15 residues. The germline V gene encodes CDR1 SGHRS and CDR2 YFSETQ. V was shortened by 0 bases and J by 3 bases, with 13 bases between the two germline ends. The CDR3 coding sequence is TGCGCCAGCAGCTTGGGACAGGACGCCTACTACGAGCAGTACTTC. This encodes CASSLGQDAYYEQYF. The full variable domain, in which reference TRBV5-1 and TRBJ2-7 provide the parts outside the CDR3, is KAGVTQTPRYLIKTRGQQVTLSCSPISGHRSVSWYQQTPGQGLQFLFEYFSETQRNKGNFPGRFSGRQFSNSRSEMNVSTLELGDSALYLCASSLGQDAYYEQYFGPGTRLTVT.

The V and J genes are TRBV6-5 and TRBJ1-2; TRBD1 is a possible D gene (5 bases). Trimming left V 5 bases short and J 3 bases short, with 10 bases between. Germline V gene sequence: CDR1 MNHEY, CDR2 SVGAGI. CDR3 length: 13 amino acids. CDR3 amino acids: CASSHDSDYGYTF. In DNA form, the CDR3 reads TGTGCCAGCAGTCACGACAGTGACTATGGCTACACCTTC.

The J gene is TRBJ2-2, the V gene TRBV19; D remains ambiguous. This CDR3 is 13 amino acids long. V lost 6 bases and J 5 bases, leaving 10 bases between the germline ends. Germline CDR1 reads LNHDA; CDR2 reads SQIVND (reference sequence). This CDR3 reads CASRGLSTGELFF. CDR3 DNA: TGTGCCAGTAGAGGGTTATCGACCGGGGAGCTGTTTTTT.

This chain connects TRBV20-1 to TRBJ2-1, with 11 bases fitting TRBD2. Germline loops: CDR1 DFQATT, CDR2 SNEGSKA (reference sequence). V gave up 6 bases and J gave up 7 bases; unmatched junction bases: 11. The CDR3 spans 15 residues. The DNA of the CDR3 is TGCAGTGCCAAGTTCCCGGGACTAGCGGAAAATGAGCAGTTCTTC. This translates into CSAKFPGLAENEQFF.

This clonotype was counted between two and nine times. This rearrangement joins TRBV14 to TRBJ2-7; perhaps TRBD1 as D (6 bases). CDR3 length: 15 amino acids. The germline V gene has CDR1 SGHDN and CDR2 FVKESK. The V and J ends lost 4 bases and 1 base respectively, with 14 bases between them. CDR3: CASSPFQQGSYEQYF. Here the CDR3 DNA reads TGTGCCAGCAGCCCATTCCAACAGGGATCCTACGAGCAGTACTTC.

This clonotype was observed a handful of times. The V call is TRBV27, the J call TRBJ2-7, with 7 bases matching TRBD1. The CDR3 is 14 residues long. Per the germline V gene, CDR1 is MNHEY and CDR2 is SMNVEV (reference sequence). The junction had 10 bases not matched to a gene; V was cut back by 8 bases and J by 3 bases. CDR3 sequence (DNA): TGTGCCAGCTCCCTTAGGGGACAGAGCTACGAGCAGTACTTC. Translated: CASSLRGQSYEQYF.

In this sample, this clonotype turned up a few times. V usage is TRBV29-1 and J usage is TRBJ2-4, with D unresolved. There are 14 residues in the CDR3. The germline CDR1 and CDR2 sequences are SQVTM and ANQGSEA. Trimming left V 2 bases short and J 1 base short, with 9 bases between. The CDR3, as DNA: TGCAGCGTTGAACTGCCCTTCGCCAAAAACATTCAGTACTTC. It encodes CSVELPFAKNIQYF.

As concerns this clonotype: This may arise from a read error, as a much more abundant clone is one base away. V and J are TRBV29-1 and TRBJ2-5, with 14 positions matching TRBD2. The CDR3 extends over 14 amino acids. Per germline, CDR1 SQVTM and CDR2 ANQGSEA. Here the CDR3 DNA reads TGCAGCGTCGGGACTAGCGGGGGCCAAGGGACCCAGTACTTC. It is translated as CSVGTSGGQGTQYF.

The sample holds a few counts of this clonotype. The chain has TRBV27 and TRBJ2-1; TRBD2 aligns across 12 bases. CDR3 size: 18 residues. The junction had 14 bases not matched to a gene; V was cut back by 4 bases and J by 7 bases. Germline loops: CDR1 MNHEY, CDR2 SMNVEV (reference sequence). The CDR3 sequence: CASSSPGLAGPPNNEQFF. The CDR3 DNA follows: TGTGCCAGCAGTTCCCCCGGACTAGCGGGACCTCCCAATAATGAGCAGTTCTTC.

J is TRBJ2-3 and V is TRBV4-3, with D hard to call. The CDR3 extends over 17 amino acids. Germline-derived CDR1 and CDR2 are LGHNA and YSLEER. Trimming removed 1 base at V and 2 bases at J, with 16 bases between. The CDR3 bases are TGCGCCAGCAGCCAAGCGAAGCCGCTCCTCCCCACAGATACGCAGTATTTT. This encodes CASSQAKPLLPTDTQYF.

The chain employs TRBV19 and TRBJ2-3, with a possible D match to TRBD2 (5 bases). CDR3 length: 12 amino acids. V was clipped by 11 bases and J by 1 base, with 10 bases between them. Germline CDR1 LNHDA, CDR2 SQIVND (reference sequence). The CDR3 DNA sequence: TGTGCCGGATCCGGGGGCACAGATACGCAGTATTTT. Amino acids: CAGSGGTDTQYF.

The rearrangement links TRBV4-1 to TRBJ2-1; D not resolved. The J call is in doubt because the DNA end fits TRBJ2-7 better. The germline V gene encodes CDR1 MGHRA and CDR2 YSYEKL. The CDR3 is made up of 15 amino acids. CDR3 amino acids: CASSRLDGSSYEQYF. The CDR3 bases are TGCGCCAGCAGCCGGCTGGACGGATCAAGCTACGAGCAGTACTTC.

This chain links TRBV6-6 with TRBJ2-5; either TRBD1 or TRBD2 may supply D (5 bases each). Germline V lookup: CDR1 MNHNY, CDR2 SVGAGI (reference sequence). Trimming took 10 bases from V and 1 from J, leaving 16 bases between them. The CDR3 sequence is 14 residues long. The CDR3 nucleotides read TGTGCCACCAACTCGAGGGGCCTCCAAGAGACCCAGTACTTC. Translating gives CATNSRGLQETQYF.

The chain employs TRBV4-1 and TRBJ2-1; D gene ambiguous. The CDR3 loop spans 15 amino acids. The V end was cut by 4 bases, the J end by 6 bases, with 16 bases between. Germline V gene sequence: CDR1 MGHRA, CDR2 YSYEKL. The CDR3: CASSRREESFNEQFF. In DNA form, the CDR3 reads TGCGCCAGCAGCCGAAGAGAAGAGTCATTCAATGAGCAGTTCTTC.

This clonotype showed up just a few times. The gene calls are TRBV5-8 and TRBJ2-1; maybe TRBD2 (6 bases). Matching the DNA end better, TRBJ2-7 makes the J call doubtful. The CDR3 loop spans 15 amino acids. Germline-derived CDR1 and CDR2 are SGHTS and YDEGEE. CDR3 amino acids: CASSPRGVIEGEQYF. DNA of the CDR3: TGTGCCAGCAGCCCGCGGGGAGTCATAGAGGGCGAGCAGTACTTC.

The chain is built from TRBV24-1 and TRBJ1-1, with D perhaps TRBD1 (6 bases). This CDR3 is built from 20 residues. Germline-derived CDR1 and CDR2 are KGHDR and SFDVKD. V lost 1 base and J 1 base, leaving 24 bases between the germline ends. The CDR3, as DNA: TGTGCCACCAGTGATTTAATCCCCCGCAGGGGTAGCACGCGGAACACTGAAGCTTTCTTT. Its protein is CATSDLIPRRGSTRNTEAFF.

This clonotype has just a few counts. The V and J genes are TRBV6-5 and TRBJ2-1; no definite D call. Germline lookup yields CDR1 MNHEY and CDR2 SVGAGI. The CDR3 totals 13 residues. Trimming took 2 bases from V and 6 from J, leaving 8 bases between them. CDR3 residues: CASSYLIGNEQFF. CDR3 DNA: TGTGCCAGCAGTTACCTCATAGGCAATGAGCAGTTCTTC.

In the case of this clonotype: A read error may produce the germline difference seen at one junction end. The CDR3 here is CACRYTGGKGTQYF. CDR3 coding DNA: TGTGCCTGCAGATACACAGGGGGCAAGGGGACCCAGTACTTC. The chain recombines TRBV7-8 with TRBJ2-5, with TRBD1 identical over 9 bases. The length of the CDR3 is 14 residues. CDR1 is SGHVS and CDR2 is FQNEAQ in the germline V gene. Full variable domain (rest looked up from reference TRBV7-8 and TRBJ2-5): GAGVSQSPRYKVAKRGQDVALRCDPISGHVSLFWYQQALGQGPEFLTYFQNEAQLDKSGLPSDRFFAERPEGSVSTLKIQRTQQEDSAVYLCACRYTGGKGTQYFGPGTRLLVL.

This clonotype appeared a few times. The chain couples TRBV5-1 to TRBJ2-1; TRBD2 agrees at 8 bases. The CDR3 runs 16 residues. CDR1 and CDR2 (germline): SGHRS, YFSETQ. Losses at the gene ends were 6 bases for V and 1 base for J; bases not matched to a gene: 9. CDR3 in DNA: TGCGCCAGCACCTCGGGTAGCGGGGTTTCCTACAATGAGCAGTTCTTC. Its translation is CASTSGSGVSYNEQFF. Combining the CDR3 with reference TRBV5-1 and TRBJ2-1 gives the whole variable domain KAGVTQTPRYLIKTRGQQVTLSCSPISGHRSVSWYQQTPGQGLQFLFEYFSETQRNKGNFPGRFSGRQFSNSRSEMNVSTLELGDSALYLCASTSGSGVSYNEQFFGPGTRLTVL.

V gene TRBV5-6 combines with J gene TRBJ2-7; 14 nucleotides line up with TRBD2. The DNA end lines up better with TRBJ2-1; the J call may be wrong. The CDR3 is 17 amino acids. Germline V gives CDR1 SGHDT, CDR2 YYEEEE. In DNA, the CDR3 is TGTGCCAGCAGCTTGATTGGGACTAGCGGGAGATTCGGTGAGCAGTTCTTC. Encoded protein: CASSLIGTSGRFGEQFF.